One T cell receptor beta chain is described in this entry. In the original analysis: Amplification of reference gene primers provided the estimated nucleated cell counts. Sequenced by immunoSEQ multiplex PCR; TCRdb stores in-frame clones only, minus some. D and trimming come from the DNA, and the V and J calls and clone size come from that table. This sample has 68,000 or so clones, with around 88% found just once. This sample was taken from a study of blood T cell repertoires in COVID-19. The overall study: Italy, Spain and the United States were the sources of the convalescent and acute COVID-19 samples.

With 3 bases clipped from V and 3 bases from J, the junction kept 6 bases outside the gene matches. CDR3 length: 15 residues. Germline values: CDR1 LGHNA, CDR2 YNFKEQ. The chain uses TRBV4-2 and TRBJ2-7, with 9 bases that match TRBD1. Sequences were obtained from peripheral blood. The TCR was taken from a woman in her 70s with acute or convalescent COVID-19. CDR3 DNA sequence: TGTGCCAGCAGCCAGGGGACAGGGCCCTTCTACGAGCAGTACTTC. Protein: CASSQGTGPFYEQYF.